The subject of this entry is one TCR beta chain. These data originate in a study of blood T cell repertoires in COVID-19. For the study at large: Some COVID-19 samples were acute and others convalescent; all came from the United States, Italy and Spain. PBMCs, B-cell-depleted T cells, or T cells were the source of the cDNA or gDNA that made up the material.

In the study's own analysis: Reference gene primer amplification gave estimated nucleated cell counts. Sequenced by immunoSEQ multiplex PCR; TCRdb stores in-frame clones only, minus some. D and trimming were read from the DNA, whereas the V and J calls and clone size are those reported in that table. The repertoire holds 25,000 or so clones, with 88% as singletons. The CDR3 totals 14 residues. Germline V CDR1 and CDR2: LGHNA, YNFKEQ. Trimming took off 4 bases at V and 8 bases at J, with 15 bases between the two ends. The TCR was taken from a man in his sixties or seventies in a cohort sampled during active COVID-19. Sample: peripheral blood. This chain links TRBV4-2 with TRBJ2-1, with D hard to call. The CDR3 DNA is TGTGCCAGCAGCCCCCCCCTTCTCGGAGATGAGCAGTTCTTC. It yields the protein CASSPPLLGDEQFF.